The TCR beta chain described here comes from a study of T cells in localized non-small cell lung cancer. The CDR3 spans 13 residues. This clone was counted between two and nine times. The method was immunoSEQ multiplex PCR; TCRdb's version includes in-frame clones alone and lacks a portion of them. The data contain some 1,400 clones, 15% to 20% of them singletons. The TCR sequence derives from an older female donor with stage I squamous cell lung carcinoma. The sequences come from lung tumor tissue, collected before any cancer treatment. The chain links TRBV1 to TRBJ2-5; the tabulated D call, TRBD1, remains unverified against the DNA. TRBV1 is flagged as a pseudogene. DNA of the CDR3: TGCGCCAGCAGCGGGGCTTCTGAAGAGACCCAGTACTTC. Its protein is CASSGASEETQYF.